This entry lists 6 T cell receptor beta chains sequenced from one sample in a study of cytomegalovirus exposure and HLA in healthy donors (dated by TCRdb to about 2017). The library relied on the immunoSEQ multiplex PCR assay. The multiplex PCR relied on a mix of 60 forward primers for TCR Vbeta segments and 13 reverse primers for TCR Jbeta segments. This is the immuneACCESS table as TCRdb keeps it, with only in-frame sequences that have V and J called. A part of the clones is gone; compared with another copy, unresolved V genes explain less than half, and the rest is unexplained. The table for this sample lists approximately 180,000 clones; about four fifths of them were counted only once. The biggest ten clones account for about 1% of the sample. The sample comprised PBMCs. The receptors come from a woman in her thirties or forties in good health and CMV-seronegative.

The chain links TRBV6-5 to TRBJ2-3; 9 bases agree with TRBD2. V shed 0 bases, J shed 1 base, and the junction held 2 bases outside the gene matches. The CDR3 sequence is 16 residues long. Germline V gene lookup returns CDR1 MNHEY and CDR2 SVGAGI. CDR3 DNA sequence: TGTGCCAGCAGTTACTCGATAGCGGGAGGCACAGATACGCAGTATTTT. Encoded protein: CASSYSIAGGTDTQYF.

J is TRBJ2-5 and V is TRBV29-1; possibly TRBD2 for D (5 bases). The ends were cut back, 7 bases at V and 4 bases at J, with 10 bases in the middle. This CDR3 comprises 11 residues. Germline CDR1 SQVTM, CDR2 ANQGSEA. CDR3 protein: CSANEGETQYF. DNA of the CDR3: TGCAGCGCAAACGAGGGAGAGACCCAGTACTTC. Using reference TRBV29-1 and TRBJ2-5 for the parts outside the CDR3, the full variable domain is SAVISQKPSRDICQRGTSLTIQCQVDSQVTMMFWYRQQPGQSLTLIATANQGSEATYESGFVIDKFPISRPNLTFSTLTVSNMSPEDSSIYLCSANEGETQYFGPGTRLLVL.

The V and J genes are TRBV4-1 and TRBJ2-5; unclear D gene. Deletions cut 4 bases from V and 5 bases from J, with 14 bases between. The CDR3 extends over 14 amino acids. Germline CDR1 and CDR2: MGHRA and YSYEKL. CDR3 residues: CASSPRNSRETQYF. CDR3 sequence (DNA): TGCGCCAGCAGCCCTCGTAATAGCCGGGAGACCCAGTACTTC.

V and J are TRBV5-1 and TRBJ1-2; TRBD1 aligns across 7 bases. Germline trimming cut 5 bases from V and 6 bases from J; bases unmatched to any gene: 7. Germline CDR1 reads SGHRS; CDR2 reads YFSETQ. The CDR3 extends over 13 amino acids. This chain's CDR3 is CASRDGTADGYTF. Here the CDR3 DNA reads TGCGCCAGCAGGGACGGGACAGCGGATGGCTACACCTTC.

This clone was seen just once. This chain joins TRBV6-4 and TRBJ2-2; 8 bases map to TRBD1. Looked up from germline, CDR1 is MRHNA and CDR2 is SNTAGT. The CDR3 runs to 15 residues. J gave up 4 bases and V 6 bases, and 7 bases lay outside the gene matches. The CDR3 spells CASRPDRGITGELFF. CDR3 nucleotides: TGTGCCAGCAGACCTGACAGGGGTATCACCGGGGAGCTGTTTTTT.

Regarding this clone: The sample carries other DNA sequences with the same CDR3. This chain joins TRBV5-1 and TRBJ1-1, with a weak D call TRBD1 (6 bases). V lost 4 bases and J 2 bases, leaving 12 bases between the germline ends. This CDR3 has 14 residues. CDR1 and CDR2 from the germline V gene are SGHRS and YFSETQ. The chain's CDR3 is CASSTDRTNTEAFF. CDR3 nucleotide sequence: TGCGCCAGCAGCACCGACAGGACAAACACTGAAGCTTTCTTT.